The present entry profiles one TCR beta chain with its context. Its antigen remains unidentified. The data belong to a study of cytomegalovirus exposure and HLA in healthy donors. Whole-study results and caveats: The authors enumerated roughly 180 TCR beta chains as linked to cytomegalovirus.

The PCR employed 60 Vbeta primers together with 13 Jbeta primers. The repertoire was sequenced with immunoSEQ multiplex PCR; TCRdb's copy has only in-frame clones and lacks some. This sample has 150,000 to 200,000 clones, with around four fifths found just once. This CDR3 region has 16 residues. When sampled, the donors appeared nominally healthy, though they likely had unrecorded immune exposures. The chain combines TRBV12-2 with TRBJ1-1; TRBD1, the table's D call, was not compared with the DNA. TRBV12-2 is tagged as a pseudogene. This clonotype originated in a man aged 18 to 30 in good health and CMV-seropositive. Sequenced material: PBMCs. CDR3 bases: TGTGCAAGTCGCTCAGCGTTGGGCCCGCTAAACACTGAAGCTTTCTTT. It is translated as CASRSALGPLNTEAFF.